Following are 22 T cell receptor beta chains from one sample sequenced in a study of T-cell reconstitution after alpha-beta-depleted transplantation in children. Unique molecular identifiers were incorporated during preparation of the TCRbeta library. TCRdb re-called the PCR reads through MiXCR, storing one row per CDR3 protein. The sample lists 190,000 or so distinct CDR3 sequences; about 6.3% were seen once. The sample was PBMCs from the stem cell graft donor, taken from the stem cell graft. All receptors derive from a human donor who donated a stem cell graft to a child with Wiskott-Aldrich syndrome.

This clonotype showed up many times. CDR3 in amino acids: CSVVKGGYEQYF. The CDR3 region has the DNA TGCAGCGTTGTAAAGGGGGGGTACGAGCAGTACTTC. The J gene is TRBJ2-7, the V gene TRBV29-1, with D possibly matching TRBD2 (7 bases). In germline, CDR1 is SQVTM, CDR2 ANQGSEA. The V end was cut by 4 bases, the J end by 4 bases, with 11 bases between. This CDR3 contains 12 residues.

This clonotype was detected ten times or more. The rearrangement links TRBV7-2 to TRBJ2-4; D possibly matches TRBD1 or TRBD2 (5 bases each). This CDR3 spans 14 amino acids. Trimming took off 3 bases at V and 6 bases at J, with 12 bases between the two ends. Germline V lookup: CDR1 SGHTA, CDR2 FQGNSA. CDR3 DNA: TGTGCCAGCAGCTTCCGGGGCGGCGTAAACATTCAGTACTTC. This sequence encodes CASSFRGGVNIQYF.

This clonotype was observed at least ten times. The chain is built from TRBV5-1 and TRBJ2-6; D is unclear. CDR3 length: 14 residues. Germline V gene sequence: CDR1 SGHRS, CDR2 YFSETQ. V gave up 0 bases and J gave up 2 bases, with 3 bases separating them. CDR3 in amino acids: CASSLVAGANVLTF. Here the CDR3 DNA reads TGCGCCAGCAGCTTGGTAGCTGGGGCCAACGTCCTGACTTTC.

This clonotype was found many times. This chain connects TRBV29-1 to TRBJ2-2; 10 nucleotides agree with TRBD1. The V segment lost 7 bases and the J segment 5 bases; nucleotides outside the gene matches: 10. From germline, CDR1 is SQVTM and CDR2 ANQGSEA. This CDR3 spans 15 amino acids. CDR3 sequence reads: CSAKKGTGATGELFF. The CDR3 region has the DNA TGCAGCGCCAAAAAAGGGACAGGGGCGACCGGGGAGCTGTTTTTT.

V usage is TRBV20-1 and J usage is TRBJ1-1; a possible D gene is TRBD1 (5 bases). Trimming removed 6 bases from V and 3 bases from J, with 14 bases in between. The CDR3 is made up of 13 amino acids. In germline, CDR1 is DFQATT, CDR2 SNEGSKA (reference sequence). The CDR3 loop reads CSAPRGGDTEAFF. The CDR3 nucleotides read TGCAGTGCCCCTCGGGGGGGGGACACTGAAGCTTTCTTT.

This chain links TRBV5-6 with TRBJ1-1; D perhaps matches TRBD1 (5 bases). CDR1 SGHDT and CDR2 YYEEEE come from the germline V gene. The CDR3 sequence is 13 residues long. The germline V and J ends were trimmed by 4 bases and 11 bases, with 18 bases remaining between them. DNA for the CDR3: TGTGCCAGCAGCCCCGGGACCGTTCCGACCGCTTTCTTT. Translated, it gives CASSPGTVPTAFF.

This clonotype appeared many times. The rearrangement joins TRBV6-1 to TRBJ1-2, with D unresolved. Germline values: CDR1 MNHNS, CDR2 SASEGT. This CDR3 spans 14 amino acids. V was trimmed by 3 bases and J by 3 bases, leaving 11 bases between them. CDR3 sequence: CASSETPRDYGYTF. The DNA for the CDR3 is TGTGCCAGCAGTGAGACTCCAAGGGACTATGGCTACACCTTC.

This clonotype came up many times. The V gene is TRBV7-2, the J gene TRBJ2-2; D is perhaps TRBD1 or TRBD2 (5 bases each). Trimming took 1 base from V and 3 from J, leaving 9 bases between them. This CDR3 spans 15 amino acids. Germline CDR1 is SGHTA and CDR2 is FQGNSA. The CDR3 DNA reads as TGTGCCAGCAGCTTAGGGGGGAAATACACCGGGGAGCTGTTTTTT. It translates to CASSLGGKYTGELFF.

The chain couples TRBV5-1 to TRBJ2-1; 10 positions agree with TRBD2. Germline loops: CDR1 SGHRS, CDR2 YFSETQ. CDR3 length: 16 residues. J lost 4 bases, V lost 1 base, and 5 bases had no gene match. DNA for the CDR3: TGCGCCAGCAGCTTGCCAGCGGGGGGGGGATACAATGAGCAGTTCTTC. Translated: CASSLPAGGGYNEQFF.

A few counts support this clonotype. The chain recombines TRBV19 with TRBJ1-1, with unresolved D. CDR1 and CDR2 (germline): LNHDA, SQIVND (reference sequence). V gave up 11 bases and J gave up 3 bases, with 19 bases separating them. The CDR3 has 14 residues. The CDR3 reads CASPRPGRDTEAFF. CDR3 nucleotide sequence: TGTGCCTCACCCCGTCCCGGGAGGGACACTGAAGCTTTCTTT.

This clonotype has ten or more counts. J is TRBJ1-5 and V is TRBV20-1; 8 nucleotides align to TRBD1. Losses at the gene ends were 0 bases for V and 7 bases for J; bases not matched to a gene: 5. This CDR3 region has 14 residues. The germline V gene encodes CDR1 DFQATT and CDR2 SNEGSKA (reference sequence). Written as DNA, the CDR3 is TGCAGTGCTAGAGATACAGGGGGAAGGCAGCCCCAGCATTTT. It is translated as CSARDTGGRQPQHF.

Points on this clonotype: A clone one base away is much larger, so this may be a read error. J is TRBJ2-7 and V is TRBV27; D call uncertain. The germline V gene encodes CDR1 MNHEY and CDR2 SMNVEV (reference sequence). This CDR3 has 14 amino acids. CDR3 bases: TGTGCCAGCAGTTCTAACAGTAACTCCAACGAGCAGTACTTC. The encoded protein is CASSSNSNSNEQYF.

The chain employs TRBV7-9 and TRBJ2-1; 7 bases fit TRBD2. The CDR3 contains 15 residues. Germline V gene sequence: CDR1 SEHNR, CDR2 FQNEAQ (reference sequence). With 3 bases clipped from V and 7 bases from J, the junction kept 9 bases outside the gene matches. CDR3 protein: CASSFRGEGINEQFF. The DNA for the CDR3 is TGTGCCAGCAGCTTCCGGGGGGAAGGAATAAATGAGCAGTTCTTC. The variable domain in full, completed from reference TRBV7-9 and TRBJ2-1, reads DTGVSQNPRHKITKRGQNVTFRCDPISEHNRLYWYRQTLGQGPEFLTYFQNEAQLEKSRLLSDRFSAERPKGSFSTLEIQRTEQGDSAMYLCASSFRGEGINEQFFGPGTRLTVL.

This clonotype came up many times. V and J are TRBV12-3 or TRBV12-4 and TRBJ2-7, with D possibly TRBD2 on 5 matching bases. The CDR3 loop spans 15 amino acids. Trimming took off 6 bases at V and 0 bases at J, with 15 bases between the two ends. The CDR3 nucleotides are TGTGCCAGCAGCGTCGGACTGAACCCCTCCTACGAGCAGTACTTC. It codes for CASSVGLNPSYEQYF.

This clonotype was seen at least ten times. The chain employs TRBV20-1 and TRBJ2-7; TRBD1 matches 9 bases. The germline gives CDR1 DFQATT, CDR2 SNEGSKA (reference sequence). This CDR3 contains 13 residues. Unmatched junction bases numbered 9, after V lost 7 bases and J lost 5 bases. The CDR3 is CSGGQGSSDEQYF. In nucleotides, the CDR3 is TGCAGTGGCGGACAGGGGTCATCGGACGAGCAGTACTTC.

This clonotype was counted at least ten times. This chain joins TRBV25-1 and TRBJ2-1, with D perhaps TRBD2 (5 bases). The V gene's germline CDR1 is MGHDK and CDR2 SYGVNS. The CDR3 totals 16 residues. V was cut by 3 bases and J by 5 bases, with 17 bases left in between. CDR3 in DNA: TGTGCCAGCAGTGAGCGGGTAACACGGCCACACAATGAGCAGTTCTTC. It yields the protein CASSERVTRPHNEQFF.

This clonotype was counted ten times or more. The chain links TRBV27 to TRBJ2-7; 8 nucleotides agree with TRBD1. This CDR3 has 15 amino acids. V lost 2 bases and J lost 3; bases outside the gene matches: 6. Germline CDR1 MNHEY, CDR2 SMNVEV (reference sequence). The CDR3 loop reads CASSLISTGDYEQYF. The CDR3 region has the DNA TGTGCCAGCAGTTTAATATCGACAGGGGACTACGAGCAGTACTTC.

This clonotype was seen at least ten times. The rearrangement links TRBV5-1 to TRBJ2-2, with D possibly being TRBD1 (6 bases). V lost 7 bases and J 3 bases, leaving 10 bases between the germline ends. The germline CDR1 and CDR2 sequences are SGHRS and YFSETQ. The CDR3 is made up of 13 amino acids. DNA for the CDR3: TGCGCCAGCTCAGGGGCCGACACCGGGGAGCTGTTTTTT. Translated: CASSGADTGELFF.

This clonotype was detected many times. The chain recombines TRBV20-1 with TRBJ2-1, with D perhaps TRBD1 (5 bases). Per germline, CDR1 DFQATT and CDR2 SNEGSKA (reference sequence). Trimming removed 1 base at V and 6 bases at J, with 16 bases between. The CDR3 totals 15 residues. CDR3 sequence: CSARGPWQGGNEQFF. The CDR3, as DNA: TGCAGTGCTAGAGGCCCGTGGCAGGGTGGCAATGAGCAGTTCTTC.

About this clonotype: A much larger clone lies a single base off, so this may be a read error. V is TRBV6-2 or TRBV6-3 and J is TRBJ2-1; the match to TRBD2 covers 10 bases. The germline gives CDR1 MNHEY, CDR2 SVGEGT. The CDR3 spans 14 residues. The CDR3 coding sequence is TGTGCCAGAAGTTACAAACTAGCGGGGATACATTGGTTCTTC. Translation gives CARSYKLAGIHWFF.

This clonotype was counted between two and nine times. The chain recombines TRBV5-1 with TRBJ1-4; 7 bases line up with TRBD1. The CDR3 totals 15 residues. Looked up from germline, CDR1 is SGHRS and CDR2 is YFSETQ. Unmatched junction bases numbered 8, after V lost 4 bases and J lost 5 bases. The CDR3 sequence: CASSIGTAINEKLFF. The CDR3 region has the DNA TGCGCCAGCAGCATAGGGACAGCGATCAATGAAAAACTGTTTTTT.

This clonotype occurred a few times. CDR3 region: CASSPYPQTDTQYF. DNA for the CDR3: TGTGCCAGCAGCCCTTATCCCCAGACAGATACGCAGTATTTT. The chain recombines TRBV7-2 with TRBJ2-3; D call uncertain. Trimming left V 5 bases short and J 3 bases short, with 12 bases between. This CDR3 has 14 residues. Germline values: CDR1 SGHTA, CDR2 FQGNSA.